Included here is one T cell receptor (beta chain) sequence, with context. Its antigen is still unknown. The CDR3 is 14 amino acids. From germline, CDR1 is LGHDT and CDR2 YNNKEL (reference sequence). The V gene lost 3 bases and the J gene lost 7 bases, with 10 bases spanning the gap. All donors came from Russia, were Caucasian and healthy, and spanned ages about 6 to 100. The data are from a study of blood T cells in healthy people across ages. Primers used in a second PCR of roughly 7 to 12 cycles were a sample-barcoded 5' primer and a J-beta primer mix. TCRdb recomputed calls from the 5' RACE reads with MiXCR, one row per CDR3 protein. The sample lists hundreds of thousands of distinct CDR3 sequences; more than 50% were seen once. General observations from the study: For the donors, CMV status was unknown and possibly confounded expanded clonotype changes.

The material sequenced was blood. The receptor comes from a man in his forties in good health. The J gene is TRBJ1-6, the V gene TRBV3-1; no clear D. The CDR3 nucleotides are TGTGCCAGCAGCCAGCGCCCCGGGAATTCACCCCTCCACTTT. Amino acids: CASSQRPGNSPLHF.